The 3 T cell receptor beta chains in this list originate from one sample, sequenced in a study of beta chain features in type 1 diabetes. Findings and caveats of the study: Shorter TCRB CDR3s, moderately but significantly so, were found in Type 1 diabetes patients in all four CD4+ subsets.

Their target antigens are unknown. TCRB transcripts that were expressed got sequenced, as all of the isolated RNA had been reverse transcribed. Assay used: immunoSEQ multiplex PCR; TCRdb lists only in-frame clones, some missing. This table holds roughly 730,000 clones, 13% found once. The specimen sequenced was naive CD4+ T cells from blood. Source of these receptors: a man between 18 and 29 years old with type 1 diabetes.

This clone was detected only a few times. V usage is TRBV6-5 and J usage is TRBJ2-1; tentatively, D is TRBD2 (5 bases). Trimming pared 6 bases from V and 0 bases from J, leaving 12 bases between. There are 15 residues in the CDR3. Germline assignment: CDR1 MNHEY and CDR2 SVGAGI. CDR3 nucleotides: TGTGCCAGCAGCCGGACTTACAGCTCCTACAATGAGCAGTTCTTC. Amino acid sequence: CASSRTYSSYNEQFF.

This clone was seen a handful of times. This chain connects TRBV11-1 to TRBJ2-5, with no clear D. V lost 7 bases, J lost 4 bases, and 16 bases lay in between. Germline CDR1 SGHAT, CDR2 FQDESV (reference sequence). The CDR3 has 14 amino acids. The CDR3 nucleotides read TGTGCCAGCACCCCCGGCTGGAAGGGAGAGACCCAGTACTTC. It yields the protein CASTPGWKGETQYF.

The chain combines TRBV30 with TRBJ2-1; a weak D match, TRBD1 (5 bases). V was trimmed by 3 bases and J by 13 bases, leaving 19 bases between them. The CDR3 extends over 13 amino acids. CDR1 GTSNPN and CDR2 SVGIG come from the germline V gene (reference sequence). CDR3 sequence (DNA): TGTGCCTGGAGCGTTGCCGGAACAGGCAACCAGTTCTTC. It specifies CAWSVAGTGNQFF.